Listed below are T cell receptor beta chains from one sample, sequenced in a study of response to subunit inactivated influenza vaccine. A single record per CDR3 protein comes from TCRdb applying MiXCR to the RT-PCR reads. The table shows around 650,000 distinct CDR3 sequences, with about a sixth occurring only once. Sequences were derived from PBMCs from blood, sampled approximately 12 days after vaccination. These receptors were collected from a man between 50 and 59 years old who received an inactivated influenza vaccine. CDR3s include the opening cysteine and the closing phenylalanine or tryptophan. D genes are given only for firm matches. Where a row states a size, it is once, few, many or the class of an expanded clone; other rows omit it.

d_gene | j_gene | v_gene | abundance | CDR3aa | CDR3nt
. | TRBJ2-3 | TRBV27 | . | CASSHRGARGTDTQYF | TGTGCCAGCAGCCACCGGGGGGCGCGCGGCACAGATACGCAGTATTTT
. | TRBJ1-4 | TRBV28 | . | CASSFSRRNEKLFF | TGTGCCAGCAGTTTTTCCAGGCGGAATGAAAAACTGTTTTTT
. | TRBJ2-7 | TRBV6-5 | . | CASSYERSYEQYF | TGTGCCAGCAGTTACGAGCGCTCCTACGAGCAGTACTTC
. | TRBJ2-3 | TRBV29-1 | . | CSVVVGTDTQYF | TGCAGCGTTGTAGTCGGCACAGATACGCAGTATTTT
. | TRBJ1-1 | TRBV5-1 | few | CASSFSDKLMNTEAFF | TGCGCCAGCAGCTTTTCGGACAAACTCATGAACACTGAAGCTTTCTTT
. | TRBJ1-1 | TRBV20-1 | many | CSAPLVTEAFF | TGCAGTGCTCCCCTAGTAACTGAAGCTTTCTTT
. | TRBJ2-1 | TRBV29-1 | few | CSARAGGQFF | TGCAGCGCCAGGGCCGGGGGGCAGTTCTTC
. | TRBJ2-1 | TRBV18 | . | CASSLESNEQFF | TGTGCCAGCTCCCTAGAGTCCAATGAGCAGTTCTTC
TRBD1 | TRBJ2-5 | TRBV6-2/TRBV6-3 | . | CASSVPTGAQETQYF | TGTGCCAGCAGCGTCCCGACAGGGGCCCAAGAGACCCAGTACTTC
TRBD1 | TRBJ1-1 | TRBV6-5 | . | CASSYTRTWDRGRDTEAFF | TGTGCCAGCAGTTACACCCGAACCTGGGACAGGGGTAGGGACACTGAAGCTTTCTTT
. | TRBJ2-4 | TRBV20-1 | few | CSASGGAKNIQYF | TGCAGTGCTAGTGGAGGAGCCAAAAACATTCAGTACTTC
TRBD1 | TRBJ1-1 | TRBV24-1 | few | CAASRTGVEAFF | TGTGCCGCGTCCCGGACAGGGGTTGAAGCTTTCTTT
TRBD2 | TRBJ2-5 | TRBV6-1 | . | CASSRRTSGSVQTQYF | TGTGCCAGCAGCCGCAGGACTAGCGGGAGTGTCCAGACCCAGTACTTC